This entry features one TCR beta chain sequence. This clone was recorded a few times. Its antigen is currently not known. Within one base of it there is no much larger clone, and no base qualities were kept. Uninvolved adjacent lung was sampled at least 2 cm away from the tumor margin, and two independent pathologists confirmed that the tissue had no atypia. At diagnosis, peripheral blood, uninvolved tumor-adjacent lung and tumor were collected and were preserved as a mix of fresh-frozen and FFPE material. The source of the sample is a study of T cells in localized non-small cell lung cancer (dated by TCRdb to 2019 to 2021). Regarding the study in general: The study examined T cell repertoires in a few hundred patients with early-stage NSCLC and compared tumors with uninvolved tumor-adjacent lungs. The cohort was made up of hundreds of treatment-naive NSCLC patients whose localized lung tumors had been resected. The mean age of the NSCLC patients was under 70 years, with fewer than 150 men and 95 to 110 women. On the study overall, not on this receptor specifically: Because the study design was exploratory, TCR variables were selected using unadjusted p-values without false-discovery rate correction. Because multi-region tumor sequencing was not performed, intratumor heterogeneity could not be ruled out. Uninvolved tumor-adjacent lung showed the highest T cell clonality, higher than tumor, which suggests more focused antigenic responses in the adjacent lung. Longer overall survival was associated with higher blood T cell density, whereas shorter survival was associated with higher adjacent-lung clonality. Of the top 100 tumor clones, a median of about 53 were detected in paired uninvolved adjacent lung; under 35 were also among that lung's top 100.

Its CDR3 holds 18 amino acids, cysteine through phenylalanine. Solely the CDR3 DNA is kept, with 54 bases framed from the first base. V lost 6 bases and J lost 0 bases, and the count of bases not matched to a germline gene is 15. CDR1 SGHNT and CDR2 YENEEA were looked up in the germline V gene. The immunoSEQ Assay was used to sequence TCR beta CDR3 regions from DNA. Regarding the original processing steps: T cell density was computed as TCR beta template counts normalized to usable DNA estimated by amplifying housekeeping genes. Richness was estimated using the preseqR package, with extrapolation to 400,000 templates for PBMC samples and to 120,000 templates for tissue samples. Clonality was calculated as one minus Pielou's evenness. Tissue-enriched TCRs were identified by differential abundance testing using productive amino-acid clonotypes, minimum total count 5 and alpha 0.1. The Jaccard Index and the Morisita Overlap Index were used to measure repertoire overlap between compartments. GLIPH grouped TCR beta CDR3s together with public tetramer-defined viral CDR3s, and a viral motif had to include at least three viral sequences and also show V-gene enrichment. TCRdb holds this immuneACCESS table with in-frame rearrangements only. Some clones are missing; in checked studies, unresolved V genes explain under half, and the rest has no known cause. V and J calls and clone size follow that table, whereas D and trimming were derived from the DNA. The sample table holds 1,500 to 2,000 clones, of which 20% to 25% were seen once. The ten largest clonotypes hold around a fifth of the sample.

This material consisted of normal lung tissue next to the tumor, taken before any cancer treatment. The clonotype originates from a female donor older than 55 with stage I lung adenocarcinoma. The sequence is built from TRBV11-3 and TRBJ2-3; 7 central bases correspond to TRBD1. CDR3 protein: CASRGSNIRGTSTDTQYF. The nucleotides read TGTGCCAGCAGGGGGAGTAATATCAGGGGGACCAGCACAGATACGCAGTATTTT.